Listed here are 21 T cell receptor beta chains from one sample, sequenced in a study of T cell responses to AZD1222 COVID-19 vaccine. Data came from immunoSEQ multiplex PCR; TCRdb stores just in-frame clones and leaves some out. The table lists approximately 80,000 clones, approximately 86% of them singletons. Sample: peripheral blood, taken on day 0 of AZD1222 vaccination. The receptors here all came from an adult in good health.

CDR3 nucleotide sequence: TGTGCCAGCAGTGGCGGCGGAGGTAGGCAGGGGCGGGTCAATGAGCAGTTCTTC. It specifies CASSGGGGRQGRVNEQFF. The chain combines TRBV25-1 with TRBJ2-1; tentative D call: TRBD1 (6 bases). The CDR3 covers 18 residues. Germline CDR1 reads MGHDK; CDR2 reads SYGVNS. The V end lost 4 bases, the J end lost 6 bases, and 25 bases lay between the germline ends.

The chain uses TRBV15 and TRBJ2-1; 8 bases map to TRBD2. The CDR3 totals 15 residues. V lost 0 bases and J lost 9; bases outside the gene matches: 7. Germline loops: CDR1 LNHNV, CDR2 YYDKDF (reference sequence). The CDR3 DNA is TGTGCCACCAGCAGAGATTTCGGGAGGGGGGGTGAGCAGTTCTTC. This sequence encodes CATSRDFGRGGEQFF.

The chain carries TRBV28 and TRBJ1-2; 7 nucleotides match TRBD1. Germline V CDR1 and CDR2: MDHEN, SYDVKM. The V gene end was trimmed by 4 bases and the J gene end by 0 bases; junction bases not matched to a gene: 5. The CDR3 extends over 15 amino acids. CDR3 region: CASSSGGQPNYGYTF. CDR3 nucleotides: TGTGCCAGCAGTTCCGGGGGACAGCCTAACTATGGCTACACCTTC.

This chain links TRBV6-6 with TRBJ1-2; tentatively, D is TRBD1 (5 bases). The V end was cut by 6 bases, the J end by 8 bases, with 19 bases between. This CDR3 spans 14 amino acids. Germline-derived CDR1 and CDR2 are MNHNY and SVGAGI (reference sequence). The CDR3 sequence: CASRTGHGMRGYTF. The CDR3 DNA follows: TGTGCCAGCAGGACCGGACACGGTATGAGAGGCTACACCTTC.

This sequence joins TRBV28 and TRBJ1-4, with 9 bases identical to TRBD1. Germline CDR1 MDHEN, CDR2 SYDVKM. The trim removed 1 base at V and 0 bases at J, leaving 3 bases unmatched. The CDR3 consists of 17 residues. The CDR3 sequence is CASSLSTGGPTNEKLFF. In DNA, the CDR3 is TGTGCCAGCAGTTTATCGACAGGGGGACCAACTAATGAAAAACTGTTTTTT.

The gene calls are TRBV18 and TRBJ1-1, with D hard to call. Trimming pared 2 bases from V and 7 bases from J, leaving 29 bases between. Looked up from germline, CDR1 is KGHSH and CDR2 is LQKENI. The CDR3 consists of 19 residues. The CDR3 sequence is CASSPRIAVGRTGRDEAFF. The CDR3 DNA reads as TGTGCCAGCTCACCAAGAATCGCGGTGGGCAGGACGGGTCGCGATGAAGCTTTCTTT. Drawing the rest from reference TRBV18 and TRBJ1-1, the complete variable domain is NAGVMQNPRHLVRRRGQEARLRCSPMKGHSHVYWYRQLPEEGLKFMVYLQKENIIDESGMPKERFSAEFPKEGPSILRIQQVVRGDSAAYFCASSPRIAVGRTGRDEAFFGQGTRLTVV.

The CDR3 coding sequence is TGTGCCTGGAAGCGGGGGTCGGCTAATGAAAAACTGTTTTTT. This encodes CAWKRGSANEKLFF. The chain recombines TRBV30 with TRBJ1-4, with D possibly TRBD1 on 5 matching bases. V lost 4 bases, J lost 3 bases, and 12 bases lay in between. In germline, CDR1 is GTSNPN, CDR2 SVGIG (reference sequence). This CDR3 has 14 residues.

The CDR3 DNA is TGTGCCAGCAGCTTTGCAGGGGACAACCAGCCCCAGCATTTT. Residues: CASSFAGDNQPQHF. This sequence joins TRBV5-4 and TRBJ1-5; TRBD1 is a possible D gene (6 bases). Germline lookup yields CDR1 SGHNT and CDR2 YYREEE (reference sequence). Trimming stripped 2 bases from V and 7 bases from J, with 13 bases between. This CDR3 spans 14 amino acids.

The CDR3 region has the DNA TGTGCCAGCAGTGAGCAGGGGAAGGAGCAGTACTTC. It is translated as CASSEQGKEQYF. V and J are TRBV12-3 or TRBV12-4 and TRBJ2-7, with D tentatively TRBD1 (6 bases). This CDR3 comprises 12 residues. The V end was cut by 5 bases, the J end by 7 bases, with 12 bases between.

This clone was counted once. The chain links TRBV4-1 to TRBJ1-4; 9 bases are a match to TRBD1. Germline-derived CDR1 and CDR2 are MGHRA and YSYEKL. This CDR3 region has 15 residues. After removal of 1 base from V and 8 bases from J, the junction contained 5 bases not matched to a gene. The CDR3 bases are TGCGCCAGCAGCCAAGTCGGGACAGGGAAGGAAAAACTGTTTTTT. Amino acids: CASSQVGTGKEKLFF.

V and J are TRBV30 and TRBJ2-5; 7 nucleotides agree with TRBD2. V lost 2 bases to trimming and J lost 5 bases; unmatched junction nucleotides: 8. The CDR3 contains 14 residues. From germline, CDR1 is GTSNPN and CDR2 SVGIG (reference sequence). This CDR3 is CAWSFRMREETQYF. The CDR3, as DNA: TGTGCCTGGAGTTTTCGGATGCGGGAGGAGACCCAGTACTTC.

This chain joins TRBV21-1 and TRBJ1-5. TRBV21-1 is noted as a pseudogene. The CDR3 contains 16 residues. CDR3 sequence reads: CASSKDRRQPNQPQHF. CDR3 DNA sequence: TGTGCCAGCAGCAAAGATAGGCGGCAGCCGAATCAGCCCCAGCATTTT.

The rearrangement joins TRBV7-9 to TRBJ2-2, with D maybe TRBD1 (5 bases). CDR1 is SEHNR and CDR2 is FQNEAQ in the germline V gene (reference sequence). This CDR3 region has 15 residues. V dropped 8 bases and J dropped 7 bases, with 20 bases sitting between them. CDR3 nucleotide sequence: TGTGCCAGCGGTACAGGTTTCTGGCCCGGCGGGGAGCTGTTTTTT. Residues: CASGTGFWPGGELFF. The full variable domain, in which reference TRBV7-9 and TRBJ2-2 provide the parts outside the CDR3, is DTGVSQNPRHKITKRGQNVTFRCDPISEHNRLYWYRQTLGQGPEFLTYFQNEAQLEKSRLLSDRFSAERPKGSFSTLEIQRTEQGDSAMYLCASGTGFWPGGELFFGEGSRLTVL.

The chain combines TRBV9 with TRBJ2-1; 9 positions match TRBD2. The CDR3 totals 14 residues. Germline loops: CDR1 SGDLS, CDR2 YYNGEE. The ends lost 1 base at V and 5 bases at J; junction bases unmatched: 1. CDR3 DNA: TGTGCCAGCAGCGTATTAGCGGGAGACAATGAGCAGTTCTTC. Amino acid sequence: CASSVLAGDNEQFF.

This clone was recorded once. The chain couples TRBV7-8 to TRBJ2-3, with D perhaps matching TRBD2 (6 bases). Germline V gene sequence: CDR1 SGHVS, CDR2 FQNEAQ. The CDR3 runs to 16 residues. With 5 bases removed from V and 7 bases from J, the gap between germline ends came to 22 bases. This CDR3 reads CASSPLAGSAVNTQYF. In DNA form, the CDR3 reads TGTGCCAGCAGCCCCCTGGCGGGATCAGCAGTGAATACGCAGTATTTT. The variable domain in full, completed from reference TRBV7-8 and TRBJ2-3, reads GAGVSQSPRYKVAKRGQDVALRCDPISGHVSLFWYQQALGQGPEFLTYFQNEAQLDKSGLPSDRFFAERPEGSVSTLKIQRTQQEDSAVYLCASSPLAGSAVNTQYFGPGTRLTVL.

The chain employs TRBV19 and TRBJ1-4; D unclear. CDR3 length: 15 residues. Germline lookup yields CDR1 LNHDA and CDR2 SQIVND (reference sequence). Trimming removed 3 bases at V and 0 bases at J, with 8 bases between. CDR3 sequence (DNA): TGTGCCAGTAGTATGGGCCGCGCAACTAATGAAAAACTGTTTTTT. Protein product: CASSMGRATNEKLFF.

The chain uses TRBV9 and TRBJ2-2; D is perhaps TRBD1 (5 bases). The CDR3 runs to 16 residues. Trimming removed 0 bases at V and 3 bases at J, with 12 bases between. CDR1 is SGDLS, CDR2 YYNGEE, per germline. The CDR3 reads CASSVAPGSDTGELFF. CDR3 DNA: TGTGCCAGCAGCGTAGCCCCAGGGTCTGACACCGGGGAGCTGTTTTTT.

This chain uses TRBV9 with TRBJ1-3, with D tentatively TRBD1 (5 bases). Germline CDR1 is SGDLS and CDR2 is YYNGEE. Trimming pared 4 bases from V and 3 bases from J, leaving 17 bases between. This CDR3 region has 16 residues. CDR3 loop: CASSLQMQGGGNTIYF. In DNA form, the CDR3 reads TGTGCCAGCAGCCTCCAAATGCAGGGTGGTGGAAACACCATATATTTT.

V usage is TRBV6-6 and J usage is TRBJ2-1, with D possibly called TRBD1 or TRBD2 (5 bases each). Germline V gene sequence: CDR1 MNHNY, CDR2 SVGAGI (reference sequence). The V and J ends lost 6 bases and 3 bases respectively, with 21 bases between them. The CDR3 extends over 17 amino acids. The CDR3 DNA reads TGTGCCAGCAGGCGAAACGGACTGATTGACAGCTACAATGAGCAGTTCTTC. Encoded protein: CASRRNGLIDSYNEQFF.

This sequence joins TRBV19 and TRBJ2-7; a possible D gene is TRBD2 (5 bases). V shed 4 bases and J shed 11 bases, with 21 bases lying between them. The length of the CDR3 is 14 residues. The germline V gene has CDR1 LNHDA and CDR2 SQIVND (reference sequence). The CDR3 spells CASSNPGLTRDKYF. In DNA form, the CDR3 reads TGTGCCAGTAGTAATCCGGGCCTCACTAGGGATAAGTACTTC.

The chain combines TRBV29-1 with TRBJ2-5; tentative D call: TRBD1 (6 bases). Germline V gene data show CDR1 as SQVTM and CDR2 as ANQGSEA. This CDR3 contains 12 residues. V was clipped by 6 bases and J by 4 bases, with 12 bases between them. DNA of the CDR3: TGCAGCGTAAACCACAGGGTAGAGACCCAGTACTTC. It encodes CSVNHRVETQYF. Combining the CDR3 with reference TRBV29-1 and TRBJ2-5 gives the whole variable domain SAVISQKPSRDICQRGTSLTIQCQVDSQVTMMFWYRQQPGQSLTLIATANQGSEATYESGFVIDKFPISRPNLTFSTLTVSNMSPEDSSIYLCSVNHRVETQYFGPGTRLLVL.